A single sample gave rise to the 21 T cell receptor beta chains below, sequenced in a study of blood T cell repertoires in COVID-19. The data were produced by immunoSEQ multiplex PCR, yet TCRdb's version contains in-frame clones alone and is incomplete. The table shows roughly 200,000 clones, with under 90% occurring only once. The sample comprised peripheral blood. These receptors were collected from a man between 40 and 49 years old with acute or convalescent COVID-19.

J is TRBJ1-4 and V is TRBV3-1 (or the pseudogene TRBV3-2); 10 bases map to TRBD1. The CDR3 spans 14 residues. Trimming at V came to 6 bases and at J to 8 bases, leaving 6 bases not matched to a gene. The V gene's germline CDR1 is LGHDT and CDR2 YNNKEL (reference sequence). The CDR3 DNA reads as TGTGCCAGCAGTTGGACAGGGGGGCGCGAAAAACTGTTTTTT. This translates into CASSWTGGREKLFF.

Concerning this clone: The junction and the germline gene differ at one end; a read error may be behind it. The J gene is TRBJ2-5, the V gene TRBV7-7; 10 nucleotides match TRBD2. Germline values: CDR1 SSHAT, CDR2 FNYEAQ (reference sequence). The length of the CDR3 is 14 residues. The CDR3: CASSHSGGQETQYF. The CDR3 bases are TGTGCTAGCAGCCATAGCGGGGGGCAAGAGACCCAGTACTTC.

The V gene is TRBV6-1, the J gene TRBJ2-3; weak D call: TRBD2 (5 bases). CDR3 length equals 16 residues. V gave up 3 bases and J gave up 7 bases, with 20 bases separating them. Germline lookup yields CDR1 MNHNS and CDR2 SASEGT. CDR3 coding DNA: TGTGCCAGCAGTGAGGAGACGCGGGCCGCCCCCAATACGCAGTATTTT. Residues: CASSEETRAAPNTQYF.

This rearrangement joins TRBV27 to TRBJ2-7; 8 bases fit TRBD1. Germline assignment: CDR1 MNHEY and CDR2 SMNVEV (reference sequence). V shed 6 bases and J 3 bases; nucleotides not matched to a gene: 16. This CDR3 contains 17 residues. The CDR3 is CASSRPATSGQVYEQYF. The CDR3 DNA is TGTGCCAGCAGCCGACCCGCCACATCGGGACAGGTCTACGAGCAGTACTTC.

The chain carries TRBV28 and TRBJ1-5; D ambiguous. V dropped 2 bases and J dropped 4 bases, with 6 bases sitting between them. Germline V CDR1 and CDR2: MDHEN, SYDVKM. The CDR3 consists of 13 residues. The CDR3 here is CASSLLVNQPQHF. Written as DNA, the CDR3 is TGTGCCAGCAGTTTACTAGTGAATCAGCCCCAGCATTTT.

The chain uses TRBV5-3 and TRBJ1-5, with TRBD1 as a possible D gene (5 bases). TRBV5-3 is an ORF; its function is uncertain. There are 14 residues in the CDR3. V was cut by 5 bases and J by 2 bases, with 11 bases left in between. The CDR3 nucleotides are TGTGCCAGAAGGGCCGGAGGGGGCAATCAGCCCCAGCATTTT. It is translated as CARRAGGGNQPQHF.

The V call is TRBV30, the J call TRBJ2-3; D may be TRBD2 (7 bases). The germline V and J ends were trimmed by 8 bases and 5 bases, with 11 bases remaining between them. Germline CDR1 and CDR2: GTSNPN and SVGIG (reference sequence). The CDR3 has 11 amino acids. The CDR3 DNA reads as TGTGCCGGTAGGGGGGGAGATACGCAGTATTTT. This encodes CAGRGGDTQYF.

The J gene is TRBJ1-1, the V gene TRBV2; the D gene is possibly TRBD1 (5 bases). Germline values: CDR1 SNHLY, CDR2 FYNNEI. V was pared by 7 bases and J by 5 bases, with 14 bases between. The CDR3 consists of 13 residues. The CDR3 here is CASKRQPFTEAFF. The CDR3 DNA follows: TGTGCCAGCAAAAGACAGCCTTTTACTGAAGCTTTCTTT.

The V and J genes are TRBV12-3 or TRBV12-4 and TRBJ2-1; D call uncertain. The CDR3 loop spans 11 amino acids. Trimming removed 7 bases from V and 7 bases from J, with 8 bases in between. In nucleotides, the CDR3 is TGTGCCAGCACCTACGGGAATGAGCAGTTCTTC. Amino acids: CASTYGNEQFF.

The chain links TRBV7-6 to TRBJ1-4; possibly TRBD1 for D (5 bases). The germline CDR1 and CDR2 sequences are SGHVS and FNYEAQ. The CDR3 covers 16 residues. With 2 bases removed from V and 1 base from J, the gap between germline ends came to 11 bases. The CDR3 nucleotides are TGTGCCAGCAGCTTAAGGGGCTCGAGAACTAATGAAAAACTGTTTTTT. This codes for CASSLRGSRTNEKLFF.

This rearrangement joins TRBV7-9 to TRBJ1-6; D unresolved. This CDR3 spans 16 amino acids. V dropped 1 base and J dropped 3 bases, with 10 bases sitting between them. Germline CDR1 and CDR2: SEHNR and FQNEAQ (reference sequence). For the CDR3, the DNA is TGTGCCAGCAGCTTAGGTGGACGGGGCTATAATTCACCCCTCCACTTT. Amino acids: CASSLGGRGYNSPLHF. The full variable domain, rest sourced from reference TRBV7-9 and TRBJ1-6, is DTGVSQNPRHKITKRGQNVTFRCDPISEHNRLYWYRQTLGQGPEFLTYFQNEAQLEKSRLLSDRFSAERPKGSFSTLEIQRTEQGDSAMYLCASSLGGRGYNSPLHFGNGTRLTVT.

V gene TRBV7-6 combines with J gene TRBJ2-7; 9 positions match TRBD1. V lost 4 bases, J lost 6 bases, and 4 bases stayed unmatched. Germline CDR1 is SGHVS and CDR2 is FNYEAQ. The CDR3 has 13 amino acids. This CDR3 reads CASSSDRGAEQYF. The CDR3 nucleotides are TGTGCCAGCAGCTCAGACAGGGGGGCCGAGCAGTACTTC.

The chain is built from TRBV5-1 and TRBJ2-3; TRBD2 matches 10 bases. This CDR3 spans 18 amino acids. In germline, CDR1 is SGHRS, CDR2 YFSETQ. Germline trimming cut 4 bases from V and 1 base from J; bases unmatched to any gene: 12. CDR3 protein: CASSPILTSGGGTDTQYF. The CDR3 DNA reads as TGCGCCAGCAGCCCCATTCTCACAAGCGGGGGGGGCACAGATACGCAGTATTTT.

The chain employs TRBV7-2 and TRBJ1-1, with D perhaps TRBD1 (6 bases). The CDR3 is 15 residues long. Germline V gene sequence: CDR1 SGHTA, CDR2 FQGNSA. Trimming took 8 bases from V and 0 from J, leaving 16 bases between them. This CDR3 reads CASAGGGAMNTEAFF. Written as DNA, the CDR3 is TGTGCCAGCGCGGGTGGGGGGGCGATGAACACTGAAGCTTTCTTT.

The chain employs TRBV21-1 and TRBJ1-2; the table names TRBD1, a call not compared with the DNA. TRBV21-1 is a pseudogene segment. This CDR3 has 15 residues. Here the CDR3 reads CASSHNRGGSYGYTF. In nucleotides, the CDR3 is TGTGCCAGTAGCCACAACAGGGGAGGTTCCTATGGCTACACCTTC.

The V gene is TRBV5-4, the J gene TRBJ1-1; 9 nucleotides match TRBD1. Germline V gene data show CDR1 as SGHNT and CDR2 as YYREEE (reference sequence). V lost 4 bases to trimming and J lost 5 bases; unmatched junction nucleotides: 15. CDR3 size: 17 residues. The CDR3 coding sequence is TGTGCCAGCAGCCTTGCGGGACAGGGTTTAATTAGGACTGAAGCTTTCTTT. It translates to CASSLAGQGLIRTEAFF.

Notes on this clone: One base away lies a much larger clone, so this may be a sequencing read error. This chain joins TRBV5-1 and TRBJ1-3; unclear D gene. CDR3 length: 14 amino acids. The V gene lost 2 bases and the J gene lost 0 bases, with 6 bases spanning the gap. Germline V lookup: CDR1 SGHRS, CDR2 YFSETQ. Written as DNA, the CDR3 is TGCGCCAGCAGCTTCGACACCTCTGGAAACACCATATATTTT. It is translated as CASSFDTSGNTIYF.

CDR3 in amino acids: CASSPQGAPSYEQYF. CDR3 in DNA: TGTGCCAGCAGCCCACAGGGGGCCCCTTCCTACGAGCAGTACTTC. The chain joins TRBV7-3 to TRBJ2-7; TRBD1 matches at 9 bases. The V segment lost 5 bases and the J segment 1 base; nucleotides outside the gene matches: 6. The V gene's germline CDR1 is SGHTA and CDR2 FQGTGA. The CDR3 consists of 15 residues.

The CDR3 DNA follows: TGTGCCAGCAGTAGTACAGGGAGTGGTGGAAACACCATATATTTT. Its protein is CASSSTGSGGNTIYF. The chain uses TRBV28 and TRBJ1-3; TRBD1 is a possible D gene (6 bases). CDR1 is MDHEN and CDR2 is SYDVKM in the germline V gene. This CDR3 region has 15 residues. The germline V and J ends were trimmed by 5 bases and 3 bases, with 14 bases remaining between them. The full variable domain, with the rest looked up from reference TRBV28 and TRBJ1-3, is DVKVTQSSRYLVKRTGEKVFLECVQDMDHENMFWYRQDPGLGLRLIYFSYDVKMKEKGDIPEGYSVSREKKERFSLILESASTNQTSMYLCASSSTGSGGNTIYFGEGSWLTVV.

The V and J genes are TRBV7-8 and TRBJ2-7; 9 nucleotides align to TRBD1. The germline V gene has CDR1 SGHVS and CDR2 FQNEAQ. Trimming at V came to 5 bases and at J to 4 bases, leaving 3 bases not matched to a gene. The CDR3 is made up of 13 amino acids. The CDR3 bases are TGTGCCAGCAGCCCGGGACAGGGTTACGAGCAGTACTTC. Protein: CASSPGQGYEQYF.

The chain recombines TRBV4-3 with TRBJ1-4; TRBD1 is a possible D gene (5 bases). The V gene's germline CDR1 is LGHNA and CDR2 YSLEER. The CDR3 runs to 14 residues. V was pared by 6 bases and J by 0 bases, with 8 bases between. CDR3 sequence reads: CASRPTATNEKLFF. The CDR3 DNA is TGCGCCAGCAGGCCGACAGCAACTAATGAAAAACTGTTTTTT.